The next 28 T cell receptor beta chains were all read from a single sample in a study of graft-versus-host responses after intestinal transplantation. Antigens of these TCRs are unknown. The data were produced by immunoSEQ multiplex PCR, yet TCRdb's version contains in-frame clones alone and is incomplete. Counted here are around 100,000 clones, roughly 90% occurring once; the ten biggest clones make up around 1%. The sequences come from unstimulated CD4+ T cells sorted from spleen or lymph node cells, collected before transplant. The receptor set was obtained from a human donor who was the organ donor for an intestinal transplant.

Note on this clone: This sample includes further DNA sequences coding for the same CDR3. The chain recombines TRBV10-1 with TRBJ1-1; D gene unclear. The V gene's germline CDR1 is WNHNN and CDR2 SYGVQD (reference sequence). Trimming pared 0 bases from V and 5 bases from J, leaving 7 bases between. CDR3 length: 13 amino acids. The CDR3 nucleotides are TGCGCCAGCAGTGAGTCAGGGAGAACTGAAGCTTTCTTT. Residues: CASSESGRTEAFF.

The chain is built from TRBV6-6 and TRBJ1-6, with D hard to call. CDR3 length equals 16 residues. The V end lost 6 bases, the J end lost 5 bases, and 17 bases lay between the germline ends. CDR1 MNHNY and CDR2 SVGAGI come from the germline V gene (reference sequence). The CDR3 DNA follows: TGTGCCAGCAGCCCTGCCCCCTGGAGGGATAATTCACCCCTCCACTTT. It yields the protein CASSPAPWRDNSPLHF.

V gene TRBV5-1 combines with J gene TRBJ2-1; 12 bases map to TRBD2. The germline V gene has CDR1 SGHRS and CDR2 YFSETQ. CDR3 length equals 20 residues. The J segment lost 0 bases and the V segment lost 4 bases, leaving 14 bases of the junction unmatched. CDR3 DNA sequence: TGCGCCAGCAGCCTCTGGACTAGCGGGGCTTATTTACTCTCCTACAATGAGCAGTTCTTC. It translates to CASSLWTSGAYLLSYNEQFF.

V gene TRBV30 combines with J gene TRBJ2-7; D is possibly TRBD2 (7 bases). V dropped 5 bases and J dropped 1 base, with 9 bases sitting between them. Germline V gives CDR1 GTSNPN, CDR2 SVGIG (reference sequence). This CDR3 has 12 residues. The CDR3: CAWEGGSYEQYF. CDR3 bases: TGTGCCTGGGAGGGGGGGTCCTACGAGCAGTACTTC.

The chain combines TRBV4-1 with TRBJ2-1; D perhaps matches TRBD2 (6 bases). This CDR3 contains 17 residues. The V gene lost 1 base and the J gene lost 0 bases, with 13 bases spanning the gap. Germline loops: CDR1 MGHRA, CDR2 YSYEKL. CDR3 residues: CASSQARDFGSYNEQFF. The DNA for the CDR3 is TGCGCCAGCAGCCAAGCCAGGGACTTTGGCTCCTACAATGAGCAGTTCTTC.

The rearrangement links TRBV11-1 to TRBJ2-5; D is perhaps TRBD1 or TRBD2 (5 bases each). The V end lost 5 bases, the J end lost 1 base, and 8 bases lay between the germline ends. The germline gives CDR1 SGHAT, CDR2 FQDESV (reference sequence). This CDR3 contains 13 residues. CDR3 region: CASSPGGQETQYF. The CDR3 DNA follows: TGTGCCAGCAGCCCTGGGGGCCAAGAGACCCAGTACTTC.

This chain uses TRBV4-1 with TRBJ1-2; tentative D call: TRBD1 (5 bases). Germline lookup yields CDR1 MGHRA and CDR2 YSYEKL. Trimming took off 4 bases at V and 7 bases at J, with 13 bases between the two ends. The length of the CDR3 is 13 residues. Here the CDR3 reads CASSPEGRGGYTF. CDR3 DNA: TGCGCCAGCAGCCCAGAGGGGAGGGGTGGCTACACCTTC.

This clone was recorded a few times. The chain couples TRBV10-3 to TRBJ1-5; the D is unclear. The CDR3 totals 16 residues. With 11 bases removed from V and 0 bases from J, the gap between germline ends came to 20 bases. Germline V gene lookup returns CDR1 ENHRY and CDR2 SYGVKD. The CDR3 sequence is CASSPKTGYSNQPQHF. The CDR3 coding sequence is TGTGCCTCCTCACCCAAGACGGGATATAGCAATCAGCCCCAGCATTTT.

This clone was counted only a few times. The chain employs TRBV6-4 and TRBJ1-6; D is ambiguous. The germline CDR1 and CDR2 sequences are MRHNA and SNTAGT. The CDR3 loop spans 13 amino acids. V lost 0 bases and J lost 11, with 8 bases in between. The CDR3 region has the DNA TGTGCCAGCAGTGACTCGATGGGCACACCCCTCCACTTT. This encodes CASSDSMGTPLHF.

In this sample, this clone turned up once. The V call is TRBV5-6, the J call TRBJ2-3, with 8 bases that match TRBD2. The CDR3 loop spans 16 amino acids. The junction had 8 bases not matched to a gene; V was cut back by 3 bases and J by 2 bases. Per germline, CDR1 SGHDT and CDR2 YYEEEE. In DNA, the CDR3 is TGTGCCAGCAGCTCTCTTGGGACTAGGTACACAGATACGCAGTATTTT. It is translated as CASSSLGTRYTDTQYF.

This rearrangement joins TRBV2 to TRBJ1-6, with D uncertain. With 7 bases removed from V and 7 bases from J, the gap between germline ends came to 11 bases. This CDR3 has 13 residues. Germline V gene data show CDR1 as SNHLY and CDR2 as FYNNEI. The CDR3 DNA reads TGTGCCAGCAAGGGCGCACTCAATTCACCCCTCCACTTT. Protein sequence: CASKGALNSPLHF.

V usage is TRBV11-2 and J usage is TRBJ1-2; no firm D call. V lost 6 bases, J lost 0 bases, and 11 bases lay in between. This CDR3 is built from 14 residues. Germline CDR1 reads SGHAT; CDR2 reads FQNNGV. The CDR3, as DNA: TGTGCCAGCAGTCTGGACGGTCCTAACTATGGCTACACCTTC. This encodes CASSLDGPNYGYTF.

The chain couples TRBV18 to TRBJ2-1; 16 bases align to TRBD2. Germline-derived CDR1 and CDR2 are KGHSH and LQKENI. V lost 4 bases and J lost 6; bases outside the gene matches: 15. This CDR3 has 20 residues. This CDR3 is CASSQGPTGTSGGVGNEQFF. The CDR3 DNA reads as TGTGCCAGCTCACAGGGGCCTACCGGGACTAGCGGGGGGGTCGGCAATGAGCAGTTCTTC. The complete variable domain, with remaining parts taken from reference TRBV18 and TRBJ2-1, reads NAGVMQNPRHLVRRRGQEARLRCSPMKGHSHVYWYRQLPEEGLKFMVYLQKENIIDESGMPKERFSAEFPKEGPSILRIQQVVRGDSAAYFCASSQGPTGTSGGVGNEQFFGPGTRLTVL.

A single count supports this clone. This sequence joins TRBV28 and TRBJ2-5, with TRBD1 matching over 8 bases. CDR1 is MDHEN and CDR2 is SYDVKM in the germline V gene. The CDR3 loop spans 14 amino acids. The ends lost 5 bases at V and 6 bases at J; junction bases unmatched: 8. In nucleotides, the CDR3 is TGTGCCAGCAGTCTGGACAGGGTGCGAAAGACCCAGTACTTC. This sequence encodes CASSLDRVRKTQYF. The complete variable domain, with remaining parts taken from reference TRBV28 and TRBJ2-5, reads DVKVTQSSRYLVKRTGEKVFLECVQDMDHENMFWYRQDPGLGLRLIYFSYDVKMKEKGDIPEGYSVSREKKERFSLILESASTNQTSMYLCASSLDRVRKTQYFGPGTRLLVL.

The CDR3 nucleotides read TGTGCCACCAGCAGGGGGACAACCTACGCACCCACCTTC. It codes for CATSRGTTYAPTF. J is TRBJ1-2 and V is TRBV15; D might be TRBD1 (6 bases). Germline CDR1 LNHNV, CDR2 YYDKDF (reference sequence). This CDR3 has 13 amino acids. Trimming left V 3 bases short and J 13 bases short, with 18 bases between.

The chain couples TRBV7-8 to TRBJ1-2, with D unclear. The V end lost 1 base, the J end lost 4 bases, and 10 bases lay between the germline ends. The CDR3 totals 14 residues. Germline CDR1 is SGHVS and CDR2 is FQNEAQ. CDR3 nucleotides: TGTGCCAGCAGCTTAGAGGGTTGGAGCTATGGCTACACCTTC. This translates into CASSLEGWSYGYTF. Full variable domain (rest looked up from reference TRBV7-8 and TRBJ1-2): GAGVSQSPRYKVAKRGQDVALRCDPISGHVSLFWYQQALGQGPEFLTYFQNEAQLDKSGLPSDRFFAERPEGSVSTLKIQRTQQEDSAVYLCASSLEGWSYGYTFGSGTRLTVV.

The rearrangement uses TRBV18 and TRBJ1-1; weak D call: TRBD1 (5 bases). This CDR3 has 14 residues. CDR1 KGHSH and CDR2 LQKENI come from the germline V gene. V lost 4 bases and J lost 3, with 12 bases in between. The CDR3 DNA is TGTGCCAGCTCACTCAGAGCCAGGGACACTGAAGCTTTCTTT. Protein product: CASSLRARDTEAFF.

The rearrangement uses TRBV19 and TRBJ1-3; TRBD1 might be the D (5 bases). The CDR3 consists of 15 residues. Germline-derived CDR1 and CDR2 are LNHDA and SQIVND (reference sequence). V lost 6 bases and J lost 9, with 21 bases in between. The CDR3: CASRRDRARGGTIYF. The DNA for the CDR3 is TGTGCCAGTAGGCGAGACCGGGCCCGGGGGGGCACCATATATTTT.

This clone showed up just once. This rearrangement joins TRBV9 to TRBJ2-7; perhaps TRBD1 as D (6 bases). Germline V gives CDR1 SGDLS, CDR2 YYNGEE. The CDR3 loop spans 15 amino acids. V was pared by 3 bases and J by 3 bases, with 16 bases between. The CDR3 region is CASSASGDRRYEQYF. As DNA, the CDR3 is TGTGCCAGCAGCGCCTCAGGGGATAGACGCTACGAGCAGTACTTC.

The table lists this clone with a few counts. This rearrangement joins TRBV14 to TRBJ2-7, with 8 bases that match TRBD1. Unmatched junction bases numbered 16, after V lost 1 base and J lost 11 bases. This CDR3 is 16 amino acids long. Germline V lookup: CDR1 SGHDN, CDR2 FVKESK. CDR3 sequence reads: CASSQGPGQVLTMKYF. CDR3 DNA: TGTGCCAGCAGCCAAGGACCGGGACAGGTTCTTACGATGAAGTACTTC.

The chain is built from TRBV27 and TRBJ1-2, with D perhaps TRBD1 (5 bases). CDR1 is MNHEY, CDR2 SMNVEV, per germline (reference sequence). Between the trimmed V and J ends, which lost 4 bases and 8 bases, there was a span of 26 bases. The CDR3 runs 17 residues. CDR3 nucleotide sequence: TGTGCCAGCAGTTCTCTCGGCAAACTCCCCAGCAGGGACGGCTACACCTTC. Amino acids: CASSSLGKLPSRDGYTF.

The chain uses TRBV14 and TRBJ2-5, with 7 positions matching TRBD1. The CDR3 sequence is 15 residues long. V trimming: 1 base; J trimming: 5 bases; junction bases outside the gene matches: 7. From germline, CDR1 is SGHDN and CDR2 FVKESK. The CDR3 sequence: CASSQALQGRETQYF. CDR3 bases: TGTGCCAGCAGCCAAGCCTTACAGGGGCGGGAGACCCAGTACTTC.

The chain links TRBV5-1 to TRBJ2-3, with 14 bases aligning to TRBD2. After removal of 4 bases from V and 3 bases from J, the junction contained 4 bases not matched to a gene. Germline lookup yields CDR1 SGHRS and CDR2 YFSETQ. This CDR3 has 16 amino acids. The CDR3 coding sequence is TGCGCCAGCAGCCGATGGACTAGCGGGGGGACAGATACGCAGTATTTT. Translation: CASSRWTSGGTDTQYF.

The chain carries TRBV29-1 and TRBJ2-1, with 8 positions matching TRBD1. The germline V gene encodes CDR1 SQVTM and CDR2 ANQGSEA. The CDR3 contains 15 residues. The V segment lost 4 bases and the J segment 6 bases; nucleotides outside the gene matches: 11. CDR3 bases: TGCAGCGTTGCAATAACAGGACAGGGAAGCAATGAGCAGTTCTTC. Its translation is CSVAITGQGSNEQFF.

There are a few counts of this clone. V gene TRBV6-1 combines with J gene TRBJ1-2, with no clear D. Between the trimmed V and J ends, which lost 1 base and 5 bases, there was a span of 14 bases. The length of the CDR3 is 15 residues. Looked up from germline, CDR1 is MNHNS and CDR2 is SASEGT. Written as DNA, the CDR3 is TGTGCCAGCAGTGAAGTTCTAATAGATTTATATGGCTACACCTTC. As protein: CASSEVLIDLYGYTF.

The rearrangement uses TRBV7-6 and TRBJ2-5; D is uncertain. Trimming cost V 3 bases and J 0 bases, with 14 bases left between them. CDR1 SGHVS and CDR2 FNYEAQ come from the germline V gene. CDR3 length: 16 amino acids. CDR3 amino acids: CASSFRPTLYQETQYF. The CDR3 DNA reads as TGTGCCAGCAGCTTCAGACCGACCCTGTACCAAGAGACCCAGTACTTC.

The rearrangement uses TRBV2 and TRBJ1-5, with TRBD1 matching 7 bases. Germline V gene lookup returns CDR1 SNHLY and CDR2 FYNNEI. The CDR3 runs to 14 residues. Losses at the gene ends were 5 bases for V and 9 bases for J; bases not matched to a gene: 10. CDR3 amino acids: CASSLTTGPPPQHF. Here the CDR3 DNA reads TGTGCCAGCAGTCTGACGACAGGGCCGCCGCCCCAGCATTTT.

The chain couples TRBV18 to TRBJ2-3, with D perhaps matching TRBD1 (6 bases). Trimming removed 1 base at V and 2 bases at J, with 13 bases between. Germline CDR1 and CDR2: KGHSH and LQKENI. This CDR3 is built from 16 residues. CDR3 DNA sequence: TGTGCCAGCTCACCACTGGAGACAGGATACACAGATACGCAGTATTTT. Its translation: CASSPLETGYTDTQYF.